This entry is about one TCR beta chain. Its antigen is undetermined. TCR alpha and beta CDR3 regions were amplified from RNA using iRepertoire nested multiplex PCR. One-step reverse transcription and amplification started from approximately 100-400 ng of tissue mRNA or PBMC total RNA. TCRdb reanalysed the multiplex PCR reads using MiXCR and keeps one entry per CDR3 protein. This table has 100,000 to 150,000 distinct CDR3 sequences, roughly 24% appearing once. This entry comes from a study of glioma-infiltrating T cells. Broader study findings: Only very few CDR3 sequences appeared in both tissue and blood. Above-expected tissue-blood divergence occurred in all gliomas, most in low-grade ones.

Trimming shortened V by 1 base and J by 6 bases, and 4 bases separated the two germline ends. The CDR3 is made up of 12 amino acids. Germline CDR1 reads SEHNR; CDR2 reads FQNEAQ (reference sequence). Material for sequencing was glioma tissue, nonneoplastic brain tissue, or PBMCs (not recorded which). The clonotype comes from a human donor with low-grade glioma or glioblastoma, undergoing nonglioma brain surgery, or in good health (not recorded which). This rearrangement joins TRBV7-9 to TRBJ2-1; D is ambiguous. The CDR3 sequence is CASSLDLNEQFF. CDR3 coding DNA: TGTGCCAGCAGCTTAGACCTCAATGAGCAGTTCTTC.